One sample yielded the 7 T cell receptor beta chains listed below, sequenced in a study of neurological immune-mediated disorders. TCRdb passed the 5' RACE reads through MiXCR, listing each CDR3 protein once. Of tens of thousands of distinct CDR3 sequences listed, roughly 9.9% are singletons. The specimen sequenced was PBMCs. The receptors were gathered from a man aged 45-65 years in good health.

This clonotype showed up many times. The rearrangement joins TRBV20-1 to TRBJ2-7; 7 bases line up with TRBD1. The trim removed 4 bases at V and 2 bases at J, leaving 8 bases unmatched. The germline gives CDR1 DFQATT, CDR2 SNEGSKA (reference sequence). The CDR3 runs to 14 residues. DNA for the CDR3: TGCAGTGCTACAGACAGGGCAGCGACCTACGAGCAGTACTTC. Its protein product is CSATDRAATYEQYF.

A few counts support this clonotype. The chain couples TRBV7-8 to TRBJ2-7, with unresolved D. This CDR3 has 13 residues. Trimming took 5 bases from V and 3 from J, leaving 11 bases between them. Germline V gene lookup returns CDR1 SGHVS and CDR2 FQNEAQ. The CDR3 sequence is CASSPHLHYEQYF. CDR3 nucleotide sequence: TGTGCCAGCAGCCCTCACCTCCACTACGAGCAGTACTTC. Variable domain in full (rest from reference TRBV7-8 and TRBJ2-7): GAGVSQSPRYKVAKRGQDVALRCDPISGHVSLFWYQQALGQGPEFLTYFQNEAQLDKSGLPSDRFFAERPEGSVSTLKIQRTQQEDSAVYLCASSPHLHYEQYFGPGTRLTVT.

The sample holds many counts of this clonotype. CDR3 region: CASREGGEGQPQHF. In DNA form, the CDR3 reads TGTGCCAGCAGAGAGGGAGGTGAGGGCCAGCCCCAGCATTTT. The rearrangement uses TRBV6-5 and TRBJ1-5; the D is unclear. CDR3 size: 14 residues. CDR1 is MNHEY and CDR2 is SVGAGI in the germline V gene. V gave up 6 bases and J gave up 7 bases, with 16 bases separating them.

The chain recombines TRBV4-1 with TRBJ2-1, with D maybe TRBD2 (6 bases). CDR1 is MGHRA and CDR2 is YSYEKL in the germline V gene. V shed 1 base and J shed 2 bases, with 12 bases lying between them. CDR3 length equals 16 residues. CDR3: CASSQGGIPPYNEQFF. The CDR3 DNA reads as TGCGCCAGCAGCCAAGGCGGGATCCCTCCCTACAATGAGCAGTTCTTC.

This clonotype was recorded only once. V is TRBV7-3 and J is TRBJ2-4; no definite D call. Deletions cut 8 bases from V and 2 bases from J, with 10 bases between. CDR1 and CDR2 (germline): SGHTA, FQGTGA. The CDR3 is 13 residues long. Here the CDR3 DNA reads TGTGCCAGCTCGACTGCGACCAAAAACATTCAGTACTTC. Translating it yields CASSTATKNIQYF.

This clonotype has at least ten counts. V and J are TRBV28 and TRBJ1-5, with a possible D match to TRBD1 (6 bases). Trimming cost V 6 bases and J 3 bases, with 18 bases left between them. This CDR3 is built from 16 residues. Germline CDR1 MDHEN, CDR2 SYDVKM. CDR3 nucleotides: TGTGCCAGCAGCCCCCCGGGGGGGGCTTACAATCAGCCCCAGCATTTT. Translating gives CASSPPGGAYNQPQHF.

This clonotype was seen repeatedly, ten times or more. The chain has TRBV7-3 and TRBJ2-5; no definite D call. The germline V and J ends were trimmed by 1 base and 3 bases, with 12 bases remaining between them. Per germline, CDR1 SGHTA and CDR2 FQGTGA. The CDR3 is 15 residues long. The CDR3 DNA reads as TGTGCCAGCAGCTTAAGAGGCCCTGGAAAAGAGACCCAGTACTTC. As protein: CASSLRGPGKETQYF. Combining the CDR3 with reference TRBV7-3 and TRBJ2-5 gives the whole variable domain GAGVSQTPSNKVTEKGKYVELRCDPISGHTALYWYRQSLGQGPEFLIYFQGTGAADDSGLPNDRFFAVRPEGSVSTLKIQRTERGDSAVYLCASSLRGPGKETQYFGPGTRLLVL.